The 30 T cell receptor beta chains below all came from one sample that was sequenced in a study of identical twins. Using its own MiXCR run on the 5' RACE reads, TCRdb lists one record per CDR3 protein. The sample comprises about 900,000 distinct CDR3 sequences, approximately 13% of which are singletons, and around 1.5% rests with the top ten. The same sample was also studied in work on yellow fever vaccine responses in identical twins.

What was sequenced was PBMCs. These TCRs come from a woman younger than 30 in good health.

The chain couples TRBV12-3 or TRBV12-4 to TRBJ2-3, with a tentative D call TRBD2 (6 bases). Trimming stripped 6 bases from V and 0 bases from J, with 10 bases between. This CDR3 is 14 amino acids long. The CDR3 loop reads CASSKGTSTDTQYF. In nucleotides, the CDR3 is TGTGCCAGCAGCAAAGGGACTAGCACAGATACGCAGTATTTT.

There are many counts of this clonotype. In DNA form, the CDR3 reads TGTGCCAGCAGCTTATTCGGCGGGGGGGCACTCCAAGAGACCCAGTACTTC. Amino acid sequence: CASSLFGGGALQETQYF. The genes are TRBV11-2 and TRBJ2-5, with TRBD2 matching over 9 bases. The CDR3 runs 17 residues. CDR1 and CDR2 from the germline V gene are SGHAT and FQNNGV. Unmatched junction bases numbered 8, after V lost 2 bases and J lost 1 base.

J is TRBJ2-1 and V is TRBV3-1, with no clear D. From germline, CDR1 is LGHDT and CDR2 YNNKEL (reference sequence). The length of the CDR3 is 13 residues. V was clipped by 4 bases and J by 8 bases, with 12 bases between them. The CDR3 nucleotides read TGTGCCAGCAGCCCTCAACAATCCCATGAGCAGTTCTTC. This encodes CASSPQQSHEQFF.

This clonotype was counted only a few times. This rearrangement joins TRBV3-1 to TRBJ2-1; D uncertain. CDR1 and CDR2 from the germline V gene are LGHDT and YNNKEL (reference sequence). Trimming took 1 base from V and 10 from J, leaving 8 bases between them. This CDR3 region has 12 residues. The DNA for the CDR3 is TGTGCCAGCAGCCAAGCCTGGACGGAGCAGTTCTTC. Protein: CASSQAWTEQFF.

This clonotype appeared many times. The chain's CDR3 is CASSVQTGNTEAFF. The CDR3 nucleotides are TGTGCCAGCAGCGTCCAGACAGGGAACACTGAAGCTTTCTTT. This chain links TRBV9 with TRBJ1-1, with TRBD1 as a possible D gene (6 bases). Germline values: CDR1 SGDLS, CDR2 YYNGEE. V gave up 2 bases and J gave up 1 base, with 9 bases separating them. CDR3 size: 14 residues.

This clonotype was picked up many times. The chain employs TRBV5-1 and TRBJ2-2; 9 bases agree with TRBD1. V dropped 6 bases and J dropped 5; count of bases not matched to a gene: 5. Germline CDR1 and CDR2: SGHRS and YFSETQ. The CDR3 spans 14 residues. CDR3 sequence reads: CASTRDRETGELFF. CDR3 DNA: TGCGCCAGCACCCGGGACAGGGAAACCGGGGAGCTGTTTTTT.

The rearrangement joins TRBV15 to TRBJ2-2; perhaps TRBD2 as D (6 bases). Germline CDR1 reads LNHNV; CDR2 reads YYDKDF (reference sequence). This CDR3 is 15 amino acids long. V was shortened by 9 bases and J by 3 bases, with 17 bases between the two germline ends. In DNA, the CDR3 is TGTGCCACTCCAGGACTACTTGGGGACACCGGGGAGCTGTTTTTT. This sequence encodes CATPGLLGDTGELFF.

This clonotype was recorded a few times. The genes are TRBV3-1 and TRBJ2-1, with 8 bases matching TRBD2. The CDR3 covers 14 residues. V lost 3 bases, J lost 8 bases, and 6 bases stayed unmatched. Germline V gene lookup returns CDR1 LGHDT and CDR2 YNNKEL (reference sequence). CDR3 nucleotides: TGTGCCAGCAGCCAGAGCGGGAGTAAAGATGAGCAGTTCTTC. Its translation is CASSQSGSKDEQFF.

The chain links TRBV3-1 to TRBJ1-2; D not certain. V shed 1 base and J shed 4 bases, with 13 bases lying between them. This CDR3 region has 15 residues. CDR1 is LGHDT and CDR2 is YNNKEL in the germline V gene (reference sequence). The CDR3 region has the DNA TGTGCCAGCAGCCAAGGTTCGGGCCTCGGCTATGGCTACACCTTC. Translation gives CASSQGSGLGYGYTF.

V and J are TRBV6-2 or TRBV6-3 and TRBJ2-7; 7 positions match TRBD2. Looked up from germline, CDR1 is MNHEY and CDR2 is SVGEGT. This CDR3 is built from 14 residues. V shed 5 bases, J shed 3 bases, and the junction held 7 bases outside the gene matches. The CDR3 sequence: CASSNLAVLYEQYF. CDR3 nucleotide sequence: TGTGCCAGCAGTAACCTAGCGGTCCTCTACGAGCAGTACTTC.

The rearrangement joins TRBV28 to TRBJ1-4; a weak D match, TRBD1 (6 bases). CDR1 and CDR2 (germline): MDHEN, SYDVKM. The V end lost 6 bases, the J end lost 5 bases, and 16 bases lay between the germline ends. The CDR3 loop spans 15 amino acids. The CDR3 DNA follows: TGTGCCAGCAGCTCCCGTGCGGGGGGCAATGAAAAACTGTTTTTT. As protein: CASSSRAGGNEKLFF.

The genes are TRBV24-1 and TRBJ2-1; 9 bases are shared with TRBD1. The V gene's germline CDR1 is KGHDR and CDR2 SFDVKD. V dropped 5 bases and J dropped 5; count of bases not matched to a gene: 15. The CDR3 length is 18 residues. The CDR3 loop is CATSGDRGENTNNNEQFF. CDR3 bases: TGTGCCACCAGTGGCGACAGGGGGGAGAACACTAATAACAATGAGCAGTTCTTC.

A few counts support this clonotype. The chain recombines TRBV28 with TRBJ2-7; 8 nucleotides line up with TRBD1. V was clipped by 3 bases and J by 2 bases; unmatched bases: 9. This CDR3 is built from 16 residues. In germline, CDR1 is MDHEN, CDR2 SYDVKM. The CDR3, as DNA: TGTGCCAGCAGTTTGCACCCGGGACAGGCCGCCTACGAGCAGTACGTC. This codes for CASSLHPGQAAYEQYV.

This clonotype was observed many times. The CDR3 here is CASSQEPGVKPQHF. The CDR3 region has the DNA TGTGCCAGCAGCCAAGAACCAGGGGTTAAGCCCCAGCATTTT. The rearrangement uses TRBV3-1 and TRBJ1-5; tentative D call: TRBD1 (6 bases). The CDR3 contains 14 residues. Per germline, CDR1 LGHDT and CDR2 YNNKEL (reference sequence). Trimming shortened V by 0 bases and J by 8 bases, and 11 bases separated the two germline ends.

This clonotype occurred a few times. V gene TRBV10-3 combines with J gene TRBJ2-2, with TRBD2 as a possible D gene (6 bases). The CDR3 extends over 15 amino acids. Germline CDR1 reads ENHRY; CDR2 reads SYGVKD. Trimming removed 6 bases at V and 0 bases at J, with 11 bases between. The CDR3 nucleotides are TGTGCCATCAGACCGGGAGCTACGAACACCGGGGAGCTGTTTTTT. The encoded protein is CAIRPGATNTGELFF.

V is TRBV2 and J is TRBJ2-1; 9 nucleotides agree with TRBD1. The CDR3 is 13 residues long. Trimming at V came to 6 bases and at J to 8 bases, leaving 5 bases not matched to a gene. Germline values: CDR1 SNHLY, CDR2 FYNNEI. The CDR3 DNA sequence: TGTGCCAGCAGGGGGACAGGGTTGCATGAGCAGTTCTTC. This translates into CASRGTGLHEQFF.

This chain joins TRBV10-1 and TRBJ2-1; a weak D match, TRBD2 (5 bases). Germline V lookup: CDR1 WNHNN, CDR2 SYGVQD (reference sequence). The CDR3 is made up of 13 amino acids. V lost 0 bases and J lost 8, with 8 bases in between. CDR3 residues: CASSESWGDEQFF. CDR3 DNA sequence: TGCGCCAGCAGTGAGTCGTGGGGAGATGAGCAGTTCTTC.

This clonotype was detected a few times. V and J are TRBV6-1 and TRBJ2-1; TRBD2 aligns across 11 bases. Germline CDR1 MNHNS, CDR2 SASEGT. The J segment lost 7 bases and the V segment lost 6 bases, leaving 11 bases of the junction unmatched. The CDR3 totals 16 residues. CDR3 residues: CASRGGASGRWNEQFF. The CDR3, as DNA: TGTGCCAGCAGGGGGGGAGCTAGCGGGAGGTGGAATGAGCAGTTCTTC.

The CDR3 protein is CASSLAQRTAGDYGYTF. The CDR3 DNA sequence: TGTGCCAGCAGTTTAGCCCAAAGGACAGCCGGAGACTATGGCTACACCTTC. V usage is TRBV27 and J usage is TRBJ1-2; a weak D match, TRBD1 (6 bases). Germline CDR1 reads MNHEY; CDR2 reads SMNVEV (reference sequence). V was cut by 2 bases and J by 3 bases, with 19 bases left in between. There are 17 residues in the CDR3.

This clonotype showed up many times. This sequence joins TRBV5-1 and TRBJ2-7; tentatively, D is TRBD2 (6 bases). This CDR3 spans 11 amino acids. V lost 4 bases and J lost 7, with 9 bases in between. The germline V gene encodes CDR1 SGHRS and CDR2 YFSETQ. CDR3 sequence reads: CASSDGLEQYF. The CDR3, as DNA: TGCGCCAGCAGCGACGGACTAGAGCAGTACTTC.

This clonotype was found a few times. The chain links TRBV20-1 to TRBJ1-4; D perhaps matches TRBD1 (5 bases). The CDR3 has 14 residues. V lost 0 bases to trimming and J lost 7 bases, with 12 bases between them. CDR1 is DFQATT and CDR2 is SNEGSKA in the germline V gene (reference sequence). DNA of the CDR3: TGCAGTGCTAGAGAATATAATGGGGCTGAAAAACTGTTTTTT. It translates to CSAREYNGAEKLFF.

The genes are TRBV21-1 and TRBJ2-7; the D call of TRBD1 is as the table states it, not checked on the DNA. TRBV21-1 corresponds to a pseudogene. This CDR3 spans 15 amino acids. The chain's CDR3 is CASSRFRDISYEQYF. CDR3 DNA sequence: TGTGCCAGCAGCAGATTCCGGGACATCTCCTACGAGCAGTACTTC.

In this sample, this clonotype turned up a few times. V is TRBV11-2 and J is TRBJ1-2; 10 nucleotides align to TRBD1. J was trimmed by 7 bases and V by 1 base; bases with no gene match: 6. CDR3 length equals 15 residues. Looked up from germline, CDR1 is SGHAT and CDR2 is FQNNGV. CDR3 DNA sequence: TGTGCCAGCAGCTTAGGCAGACAGGGGGCTTTTGGCTACACCTTC. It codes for CASSLGRQGAFGYTF. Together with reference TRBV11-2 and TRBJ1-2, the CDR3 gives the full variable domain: EAGVAQSPRYKIIEKRQSVAFWCNPISGHATLYWYQQILGQGPKLLIQFQNNGVVDDSQLPKDRFSAERLKGVDSTLKIQPAKLEDSAVYLCASSLGRQGAFGYTFGSGTRLTVV.

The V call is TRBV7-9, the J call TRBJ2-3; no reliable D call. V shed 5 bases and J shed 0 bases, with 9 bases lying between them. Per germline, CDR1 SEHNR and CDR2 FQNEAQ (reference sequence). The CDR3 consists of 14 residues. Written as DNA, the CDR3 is TGTGCCAGCAGCCCGTGGTCTAGCACAGATACGCAGTATTTT. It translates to CASSPWSSTDTQYF.

The CDR3 sequence: CASMGLAVNEQFF. CDR3 coding DNA: TGTGCCAGCATGGGACTAGCGGTCAATGAGCAGTTCTTC. The chain is built from TRBV13 and TRBJ2-1, with 11 bases fitting TRBD2. Germline V CDR1 and CDR2: PRHDT, FYEKMQ (reference sequence). V was clipped by 7 bases and J by 6 bases; unmatched bases: 2. CDR3 length: 13 amino acids. The whole variable domain, remainder taken from reference TRBV13 and TRBJ2-1, is AAGVIQSPRHLIKEKRETATLKCYPIPRHDTVYWYQQGPGQDPQFLISFYEKMQSDKGSIPDRFSAQQFSDYHSELNMSSLELGDSALYFCASMGLAVNEQFFGPGTRLTVL.

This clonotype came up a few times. CDR3 in DNA: TGCAGTGCGGACGCTATGTGGGGGACTGAAGCTTTCTTT. Protein: CSADAMWGTEAFF. The chain couples TRBV20-1 to TRBJ1-1; maybe TRBD1 (5 bases). The CDR3 extends over 13 amino acids. CDR1 is DFQATT and CDR2 is SNEGSKA in the germline V gene (reference sequence). With 6 bases removed from V and 5 bases from J, the gap between germline ends came to 16 bases.

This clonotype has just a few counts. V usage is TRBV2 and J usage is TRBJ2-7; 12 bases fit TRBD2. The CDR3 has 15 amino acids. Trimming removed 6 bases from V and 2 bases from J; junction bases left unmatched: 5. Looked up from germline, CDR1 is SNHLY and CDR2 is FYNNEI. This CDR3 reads CASRTSGRGPYEQYF. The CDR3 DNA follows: TGTGCCAGCAGGACTAGCGGGAGAGGCCCCTACGAGCAGTACTTC.

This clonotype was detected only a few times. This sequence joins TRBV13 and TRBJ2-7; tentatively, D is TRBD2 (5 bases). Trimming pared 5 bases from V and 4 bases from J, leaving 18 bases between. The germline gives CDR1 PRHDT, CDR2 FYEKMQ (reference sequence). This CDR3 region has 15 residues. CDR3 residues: CASSNRDFSKYEQYF. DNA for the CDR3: TGTGCCAGCAGCAACCGGGATTTCTCCAAATACGAGCAGTACTTC.

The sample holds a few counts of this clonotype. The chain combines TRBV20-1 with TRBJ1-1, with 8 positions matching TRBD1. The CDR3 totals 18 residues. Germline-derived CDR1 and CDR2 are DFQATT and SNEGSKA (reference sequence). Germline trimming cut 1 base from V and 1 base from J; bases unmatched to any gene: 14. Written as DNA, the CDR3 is TGCAGTGCTAGAGGACTAGTGGGGACAGGAATCGGGAACACTGAAGCTTTCTTT. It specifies CSARGLVGTGIGNTEAFF.

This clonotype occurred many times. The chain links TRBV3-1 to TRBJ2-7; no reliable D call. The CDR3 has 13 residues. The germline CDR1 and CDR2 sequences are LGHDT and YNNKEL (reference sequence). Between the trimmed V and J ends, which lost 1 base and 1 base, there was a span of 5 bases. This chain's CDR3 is CASSQVESYEQYF. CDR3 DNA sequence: TGTGCCAGCAGCCAAGTTGAATCCTACGAGCAGTACTTC.